One and the same sample provided the 14 T cell receptor beta chains below, sequenced in a study of vaccination and CD4 T cells after COVID-19. Treatment defined: roughly 11-day PBMC culture with coronavirus spike peptide pools or control peptides (ViraFEST assay). CD4+ T-cell collection from the unexposed donor predated the COVID-19 pandemic (2011-2018). The antigens of these receptors remain unknown. The study sequenced cultured CD4+ T cell DNA using the Oncomine TCR Beta short-read assay. Each CDR3 protein is one row after TCRdb ran MiXCR on the PCR reads. The table shows about 6,400 distinct CDR3 sequences, with 40% to 60% occurring only once. The sequenced sample consisted of CD4+ T cells from blood, cultured in vitro. The receptors come from a human donor in good health.

This clonotype was observed a handful of times. The V and J genes are TRBV12-3 or TRBV12-4 and TRBJ1-6, with D possibly matching TRBD1 (5 bases). The CDR3 has 13 amino acids. The V gene lost 7 bases and the J gene lost 7 bases, with 11 bases spanning the gap. DNA of the CDR3: TGTGCCAGCACCGGACAAATGAATTCACCCCTCCACTTT. Residues: CASTGQMNSPLHF.

The chain carries TRBV15 and TRBJ1-1; 9 bases match TRBD1. From germline, CDR1 is LNHNV and CDR2 YYDKDF (reference sequence). J lost 11 bases, V lost 1 base, and 11 bases had no gene match. The CDR3 has 15 amino acids. CDR3 loop: CATSRGRGQGLRAFF. The CDR3 DNA reads as TGTGCCACCAGCAGAGGTCGGGGACAGGGATTACGGGCTTTCTTT.

J is TRBJ1-2 and V is TRBV20-1; D perhaps matches TRBD1 (6 bases). Germline CDR1 and CDR2: DFQATT and SNEGSKA (reference sequence). V was shortened by 3 bases and J by 6 bases, with 14 bases between the two germline ends. This CDR3 region has 13 residues. CDR3 sequence reads: CSASNYREDGYTF. CDR3 nucleotides: TGCAGTGCTAGTAACTACAGGGAGGATGGCTACACCTTC.

This clonotype was detected a few times. The V call is TRBV27, the J call TRBJ2-7, with D perhaps matching TRBD1 (5 bases). This CDR3 is 15 amino acids long. Between the trimmed V and J ends, which lost 4 bases and 1 base, there was a span of 14 bases. The V gene's germline CDR1 is MNHEY and CDR2 SMNVEV (reference sequence). The CDR3 bases are TGTGCCAGCAGTTCTCCTCGGGCAGGGTCCTACGAGCAGTACTTC. This codes for CASSSPRAGSYEQYF.

This clonotype has more than one count but fewer than ten. The chain employs TRBV19 and TRBJ1-6, with D unresolved. This CDR3 comprises 12 residues. Germline V gene sequence: CDR1 LNHDA, CDR2 SQIVND (reference sequence). Trimming took 5 bases from V and 10 from J, leaving 9 bases between them. CDR3 amino acids: CASSPPASPLHF. The DNA of the CDR3 is TGTGCCAGTAGTCCTCCAGCCTCACCCCTCCACTTT.

This clonotype was seen a handful of times. The gene calls are TRBV7-8 and TRBJ1-6, with 9 bases matching TRBD1. CDR3 length equals 16 residues. The trim removed 5 bases at V and 5 bases at J, leaving 7 bases unmatched. Germline values: CDR1 SGHVS, CDR2 FQNEAQ. CDR3 bases: TGTGCCAGCAGCGTGAGAACAGGGGGCCATAATTCACCCCTCCACTTT. Its translation is CASSVRTGGHNSPLHF. Using reference TRBV7-8 and TRBJ1-6 for the parts outside the CDR3, the full variable domain is GAGVSQSPRYKVAKRGQDVALRCDPISGHVSLFWYQQALGQGPEFLTYFQNEAQLDKSGLPSDRFFAERPEGSVSTLKIQRTQQEDSAVYLCASSVRTGGHNSPLHFGNGTRLTVT.

The genes are TRBV24-1 and TRBJ1-5, with a possible D match to TRBD1 (5 bases). The CDR3 spans 13 residues. Germline CDR1 is KGHDR and CDR2 is SFDVKD. With 12 bases removed from V and 0 bases from J, the gap between germline ends came to 11 bases. The CDR3 sequence is CARGGTSNQPQHF. The CDR3 nucleotides are TGTGCCCGGGGAGGGACTAGCAATCAGCCCCAGCATTTT.

The chain links TRBV2 to TRBJ2-7, with D possibly matching TRBD1 (6 bases). The germline V gene encodes CDR1 SNHLY and CDR2 FYNNEI. The CDR3 runs 13 residues. V was shortened by 7 bases and J by 4 bases, with 14 bases between the two germline ends. This chain's CDR3 is CASKDDRSYEQYF. CDR3 in DNA: TGTGCCAGCAAGGACGACAGGTCATACGAGCAGTACTTC.

This clonotype turned up a few times. The chain employs TRBV7-2 and TRBJ2-3; 9 positions agree with TRBD2. This CDR3 spans 15 amino acids. Germline trimming cut 4 bases from V and 3 bases from J; bases unmatched to any gene: 5. Germline CDR1 SGHTA, CDR2 FQGNSA. CDR3 amino acids: CASSWTSAPTDTQYF. The CDR3 coding sequence is TGTGCCAGCAGCTGGACTAGCGCGCCGACAGATACGCAGTATTTT. Based on the CDR3 plus reference TRBV7-2 and TRBJ2-3, the full variable domain is GAGVSQSPSNKVTEKGKDVELRCDPISGHTALYWYRQSLGQGLEFLIYFQGNSAPDKSGLPSDRFSAERTGGSVSTLTIQRTQQEDSAVYLCASSWTSAPTDTQYFGPGTRLTVL.

This clonotype showed up just a few times. This chain connects TRBV24-1 to TRBJ2-3; D possibly uses TRBD1 or TRBD2 (5 bases each). The CDR3 consists of 14 residues. The germline CDR1 and CDR2 sequences are KGHDR and SFDVKD. The ends were cut back, 8 bases at V and 3 bases at J, with 14 bases in the middle. The CDR3 loop reads CATKEPGTTDTQYF. Here the CDR3 DNA reads TGTGCCACCAAGGAACCCGGGACGACAGATACGCAGTATTTT.

There are a few counts of this clonotype. The V gene is TRBV5-4, the J gene TRBJ1-2; D not resolved. V was shortened by 9 bases and J by 1 base, with 16 bases between the two germline ends. The CDR3 totals 14 residues. Germline-derived CDR1 and CDR2 are SGHNT and YYREEE (reference sequence). Written as DNA, the CDR3 is TGTGCCATCTCGCGGGGTGGGGATAACTATGGCTACACCTTC. Its translation: CAISRGGDNYGYTF.

This clonotype has more than one count but fewer than ten. V usage is TRBV12-3 or TRBV12-4 and J usage is TRBJ1-2; D not certain. CDR3 length equals 12 residues. Trimming pared 2 bases from V and 7 bases from J, leaving 8 bases between. CDR3 in amino acids: CASSLSGSGYTF. CDR3 sequence (DNA): TGTGCCAGCAGTTTATCTGGTTCTGGCTACACCTTC.

The chain links TRBV20-1 to TRBJ2-7, with D perhaps TRBD2 (6 bases). Germline V gives CDR1 DFQATT, CDR2 SNEGSKA (reference sequence). Between the trimmed V and J ends, which lost 5 bases and 2 bases, there was a span of 10 bases. The CDR3 covers 12 residues. Here the CDR3 reads CSAQAGPYEQYF. The CDR3 bases are TGCAGTGCTCAAGCGGGCCCCTACGAGCAGTACTTC.

This clonotype was observed a few times. The rearrangement joins TRBV19 to TRBJ1-5; 7 nucleotides match TRBD1. This CDR3 region has 15 residues. CDR1 and CDR2 from the germline V gene are LNHDA and SQIVND (reference sequence). J lost 3 bases, V lost 9 bases, and 11 bases had no gene match. DNA for the CDR3: TGTGCCAGCACCCAGAACAGGGGCCCCAATCAGCCCCAGCATTTT. Translated: CASTQNRGPNQPQHF.